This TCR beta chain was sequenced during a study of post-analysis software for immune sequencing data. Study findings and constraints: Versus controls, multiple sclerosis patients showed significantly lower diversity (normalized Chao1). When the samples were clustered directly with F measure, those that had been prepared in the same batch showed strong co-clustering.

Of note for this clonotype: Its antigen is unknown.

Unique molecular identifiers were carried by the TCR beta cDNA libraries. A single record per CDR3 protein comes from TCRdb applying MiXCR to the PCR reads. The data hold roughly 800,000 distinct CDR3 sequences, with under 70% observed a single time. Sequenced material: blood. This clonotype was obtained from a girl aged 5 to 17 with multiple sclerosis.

CDR3 sequence (DNA): TGTGCCAGCAGGGGCGGAATGAACACTGAAGCTTTCTTT. It yields the protein CASRGGMNTEAFF. V usage is TRBV12-3 or TRBV12-4 and J usage is TRBJ1-1; D is undetermined. The CDR3 is 13 residues long. V lost 6 bases, J lost 0 bases, and 8 bases lay in between.